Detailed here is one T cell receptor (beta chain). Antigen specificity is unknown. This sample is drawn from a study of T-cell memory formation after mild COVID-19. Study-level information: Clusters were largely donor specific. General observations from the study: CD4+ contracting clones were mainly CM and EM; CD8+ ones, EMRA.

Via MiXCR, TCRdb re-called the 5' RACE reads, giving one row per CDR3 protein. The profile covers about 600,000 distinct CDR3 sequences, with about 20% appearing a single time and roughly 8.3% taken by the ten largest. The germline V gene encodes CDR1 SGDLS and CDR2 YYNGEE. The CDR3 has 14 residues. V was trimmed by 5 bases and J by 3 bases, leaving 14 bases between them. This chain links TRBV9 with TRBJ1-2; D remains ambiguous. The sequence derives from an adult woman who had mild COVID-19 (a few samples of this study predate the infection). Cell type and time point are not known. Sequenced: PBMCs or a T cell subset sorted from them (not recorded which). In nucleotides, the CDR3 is TGTGCCAGCAGTGCCGTTTCGATGGACTATGGCTACACCTTC. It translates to CASSAVSMDYGYTF.